This TCR beta chain was sequenced for a study of CD8 T cells in ankylosing spondylitis (dated by TCRdb to 2016 to 2017). About the full investigation: T cell receptor beta repertoires were profiled in healthy donors and ankylosing spondylitis patients so that disease-linked TCR variants could be found. In total, the full study cohort was made up of some 100 healthy donors and approximately 27 ankylosing spondylitis patients. Peripheral blood was sampled, and synovial fluid was also collected from ankylosing spondylitis patients. Summary of the overall study and its limitations: A CD8+ phenotype was shown by the disease-linked clones, which were found at relatively low frequencies in peripheral blood. The disease-linked clones were reported as significantly enriched in matched synovial fluid samples from ankylosing spondylitis patients. Some TCR beta motif variants had previously been reported in synovial fluid and blood of reactive arthritis patients, which suggested common disease-initiation mechanisms. A TCR beta motif of several highly homologous amino acid variants appeared characteristic of blood from ankylosing spondylitis patients.

For each ankylosing spondylitis patient, the synovial fluid sample was matched to a blood sample from that same patient. TCRdb names Illumina HiSeq 2500 as the instrument used. TCR beta libraries were prepared by quantitative 5'-RACE with molecular barcodes. The source study handled its data this way. To identify disease-linked TCR variants, a new computational method was used, one built on a probabilistic model of VDJ rearrangement. The public reads were reprocessed in TCRdb via fastp at Q25 and MiXCR, keeping in-frame beta chains. Duplicate CDR3 protein sequences are folded into a single record with the most common DNA and genes. The V and J calls reflect TCRdb's pipeline rather than the authors' work. Counted in this sample were about 140,000 distinct CDR3 sequences; 7% to 10% of them appeared once. 7.3% of the sample is taken by the ten largest. About this clonotype: This receptor's antigen is unknown. Base qualities are not recorded, but no much larger clone differs from it by a single base.

Via the germline V gene (reference sequence), CDR1 is DFQATT and CDR2 SNEGSKA. The CDR3 holds 15 amino acids from the cysteine to the phenylalanine. The only DNA kept is the CDR3, 45 bases in frame from the first base. V loses 2 bases of germline sequence and J loses 2 bases, and the interval between the two ends is 10 bases. The receptor comes from a male donor with ankylosing spondylitis. The chain couples TRBV20-1 to TRBJ1-6, with TRBD1 perhaps the D gene, on 6 matching bases. Sequencing used synovial fluid, either unsorted or a sorted T cell fraction (not recorded which). The CDR3 loop reads CSARRGDPYNSPLHF. The base sequence is TGCAGTGCTAGAAGGGGGGACCCCTATAATTCACCCCTCCACTTT.